The entry below gives a single T cell receptor (beta chain) sequence along with its context. It has no known antigen specificity. Qualities for individual bases were not recorded, and no much larger clone is one base off. Donors were under 40 systemically healthy Caucasian individuals from Russia aged roughly 6 to 95 years. Approximately 9.7 milliliters of peripheral blood were drawn from each donor into EDTA-treated Vacutainer tubes. Ficoll-Paque density-gradient centrifugation was used to isolate PBMCs, with at least 7 million obtained per sample. Total RNA, at least 6 micrograms per sample, was extracted from PBMCs with Trizol reagent. For every donor, an aliquot of PBMCs went through flow cytometry to measure the percentages of naive CD45RAhigh/CD27high T cells. Library creation used 5' RACE. Sequencing instrument: Illumina HiSeq 2500. A second PCR of roughly 6 to 11 cycles was performed with a sample-barcoded 5' primer and a J-beta primer mix. Each TCR beta cDNA molecule received a unique molecular identifier from a template-switch 5' adaptor carrying 12 random nucleotides. At least 2.5 million CDR3-containing paired-end reads were obtained from each sample. All of the RNA was converted into first-strand cDNA using the Mint cDNA synthesis kit, with a TRBC-specific oligonucleotide serving as the primer. Following uracil-DNA glycosylase treatment, all cDNA underwent a first 18-cycle PCR with the universal primers M1SS and BC2_uni_R. The paper's processing steps were these. For normalization, 1 million high-quality reads, each with a distinct molecular identifier, were randomly selected from each sample. Instead of being binned into consensus sequences, reads with shared molecular identifiers were discarded. MiTCR, set to a Q25 quality threshold and the strictest error-elimination algorithm, was used for CDR3 identification, clonotype clustering and error correction. A nonparametric unseen species model with Euler transformation was used to estimate lower-bound total TCR beta diversity. Starting from the raw public reads, TCRdb applied fastp trimming at Q25, assembled clones with MiXCR and retained in-frame beta chains. Merged by CDR3 protein, the rows form single entries marked with the most common genes and DNA. The V and J calls come from TCRdb's annotation, not from the publication. This sample lists about 1.7 million distinct CDR3 sequences; roughly 27% were detected once. In total, the top ten clones hold roughly 8% of the sample.

Via the germline V gene, CDR1 is MNHEY and CDR2 SVGAGI. The cysteine opens and the phenylalanine closes a CDR3 of 15 amino acids. Of all the DNA, just the CDR3 is kept, 45 bases in frame from base 1. V loses 11 bases of germline sequence and J loses 3 bases, and the interval between the two ends is 21 bases. The data stem from a study of blood T cells in healthy people across ages (dated by TCRdb to about 2015). Background on the whole study: In model experiments, template switching captured about one uniquely barcoded TCR beta cDNA molecule for every two T cells. Using deep sequencing normalized with unique cDNA molecular identifiers, the study measured how TCR beta repertoire diversity changes with age. The donors were divided into four age groups: young (average 16 years), middle-aged (roughly 40), aged (about 60) and long-lived (more than 75). To avoid experimental bias, donors of different ages were spread randomly across the sequencing lanes. Two additional independent replicas of 1 million unique cDNA reads from the same blood draw were analyzed for two donors (one aged 18 to 29 and one aged 80 or older).

General findings and caveats noted by the study authors: Compared with the aged group, more naive CD4+ T cells, fewer expanded clones and increased TCR diversity were shown by the long-lived group, suggesting age selection. Observed TCR beta diversity per million T cells fell roughly linearly with age, and a significant reduction was already apparent by age roughly 40. Because the CMV infection status of the donors was unknown, age-related changes in expanded clonotypes may potentially have been confounded. A strong correlation was found between observed TCR beta diversity and the percentage of naive T cells measured by flow cytometry. Total diversity estimates from one million sequenced T cells were considered lower bounds and underestimates. Conclusive comparison of naive and antigen-experienced compartments was prevented by the profiling of bulk unsorted PBMCs.

The sample comprised blood. The rearranged segments are TRBV6-5 and TRBJ2-3; the D gene is perhaps TRBD2, from 7 matching bases. This TCR came from a woman aged 25 to 45 in good health. CDR3 reads: CAVRGRGAGTDTQYF. Read as DNA, the sequence is TGTGCCGTGAGGGGCAGGGGAGCGGGAACAGATACGCAGTATTTT.